One and the same sample provided the 24 T cell receptor beta chains below, sequenced in a study of T cells expressing NK-cell markers. TCRdb reprocessed the 5' RACE reads and keeps a single row for each CDR3 protein, giving no DNA. This repertoire includes some 340,000 distinct CDR3 sequences. The sequenced sample was blood T cells: a sorted CD56 or NKG2C T cell subset, CD4+ or CD8+ T cells, or bulk PBMC T cells (not recorded which). The receptor set was obtained from a man aged 18-70 years in good health.

This sequence joins TRBV14 and TRBJ1-2. CDR1 SGHDN and CDR2 FVKESK come from the germline V gene. CDR3 length equals 15 residues. The CDR3 loop reads CASSQGVSSTYGYTF.

The rearrangement joins TRBV30 to TRBJ2-7. Germline CDR1 is GTSNPN and CDR2 is SVGIG (reference sequence). The CDR3 is 12 residues long. CDR3 amino acids: CAWSVSVYEQYF.

This chain uses TRBV20-1 with TRBJ1-4. The CDR3 spans 12 residues. The V gene's germline CDR1 is DFQATT and CDR2 SNEGSKA (reference sequence). The CDR3 here is CSAREIGEKLFF.

This chain links TRBV6-5 with TRBJ2-3; with no DNA, the TCRdb D assignment of TRBD2 cannot be verified. Germline CDR1 and CDR2: MNHEY and SVGAGI. The CDR3 consists of 15 residues. CDR3 loop: CASSYRLADTDTQYF.

The rearrangement uses TRBV7-3 and TRBJ2-2. Germline-derived CDR1 and CDR2 are SGHTA and FQGTGA. The CDR3 runs 15 residues. This CDR3 is CASSLATRNTGELFF.

This sequence joins TRBV12-3 or TRBV12-4 and TRBJ2-1; TCRdb selects TRBD2, and the lack of DNA leaves this call unchecked. The CDR3 runs to 16 residues. The CDR3 protein is CASKATGTSPYNEQFF.

The V gene is TRBV5-8, the J gene TRBJ2-1. This CDR3 spans 12 amino acids. CDR1 is SGHTS, CDR2 YDEGEE, per germline. This CDR3 reads CASSPVGVEQFF.

The chain links TRBV3-1 to TRBJ1-2; TCRdb selects TRBD1, and the lack of DNA leaves this call unchecked. The germline CDR1 and CDR2 sequences are LGHDT and YNNKEL (reference sequence). CDR3 length: 15 residues. The CDR3 loop is CASSQSDRVVLGYTF. Complete variable domain (other parts from reference TRBV3-1 and TRBJ1-2): DTAVSQTPKYLVTQMGNDKSIKCEQNLGHDTMYWYKQDSKKFLKIMFSYNNKELIINETVPNRFSPKSPDKAHLNLHINSLELGDSAVYFCASSQSDRVVLGYTFGSGTRLTVV.

This rearrangement joins TRBV2 to TRBJ2-2; TCRdb reports TRBD1, a call that lacks DNA to check it against. From germline, CDR1 is SNHLY and CDR2 FYNNEI. The CDR3 runs to 15 residues. The CDR3 region is CASKLGHSNTGELFF. The entire variable domain, with the rest obtained from reference TRBV2 and TRBJ2-2, is as follows: EPEVTQTPSHQVTQMGQEVILRCVPISNHLYFYWYRQILGQKVEFLVSFYNNEISEKSEIFDDQFSVERPDGSNFTLKIRSTKLEDSAMYFCASKLGHSNTGELFFGEGSRLTVL.

The genes are TRBV3-1 and TRBJ2-3; checking the TCRdb D call of TRBD1 is not possible without DNA. The germline V gene has CDR1 LGHDT and CDR2 YNNKEL (reference sequence). This CDR3 is 15 amino acids long. The CDR3 region is CASSPRTGSTDTQYF.

The chain combines TRBV6-1 with TRBJ1-2. CDR3 length: 11 amino acids. The V gene's germline CDR1 is MNHNS and CDR2 SASEGT. This chain's CDR3 is CASSTNYGYTF.

V usage is TRBV14 and J usage is TRBJ2-7; TCRdb's D call, TRBD2, is unchecked because there is no DNA. There are 21 residues in the CDR3. Germline lookup yields CDR1 SGHDN and CDR2 FVKESK. CDR3 protein: CASSLSPGLAGGTVPSYEQYF.

This CDR3 reads CATGTAKDTQYF. The V and J genes are TRBV10-3 and TRBJ2-3; TCRdb's D call of TRBD2 is untestable without DNA. This CDR3 region has 12 residues. The germline CDR1 and CDR2 sequences are ENHRY and SYGVKD.

This chain uses TRBV24-1 with TRBJ1-5. Germline CDR1 reads KGHDR; CDR2 reads SFDVKD. The CDR3 is 14 residues long. The CDR3: CATDPCLGNQPQHF.

The chain employs TRBV28 and TRBJ1-3; TCRdb's D call of TRBD1 is untestable without DNA. In germline, CDR1 is MDHEN, CDR2 SYDVKM. There are 18 residues in the CDR3. The CDR3 sequence: CASRTVPGQGVVRNTIYF.

The V and J genes are TRBV6-5 and TRBJ1-6; the D call of TRBD1 rests on TCRdb alone, since no DNA is present to check it. The germline V gene has CDR1 MNHEY and CDR2 SVGAGI. The CDR3 is 17 residues long. The CDR3 spells CASSYGTATGYNSPLHF.

The chain employs TRBV28 and TRBJ2-1; TCRdb calls TRBD1, which cannot be checked without DNA. The CDR3 spans 15 residues. Germline V lookup: CDR1 MDHEN, CDR2 SYDVKM. This chain's CDR3 is CASKEGAGTYNEQFF.

The rearrangement links TRBV24-1 to TRBJ2-7; TCRdb's D gene call, TRBD1, goes unchecked for lack of DNA. Germline V lookup: CDR1 KGHDR, CDR2 SFDVKD. This CDR3 has 18 residues. The CDR3 is CATSDSRPDRGISYEQYF.

V and J are TRBV3-1 and TRBJ2-1; TCRdb outputs TRBD2, but without DNA this stays unchecked. Germline CDR1 and CDR2: LGHDT and YNNKEL (reference sequence). The CDR3 has 14 residues. The CDR3 here is CASSPGLVQDEQFF.

V is TRBV20-1 and J is TRBJ2-3; TCRdb reports TRBD2, a call that lacks DNA to check it against. This CDR3 has 13 residues. The V gene's germline CDR1 is DFQATT and CDR2 SNEGSKA (reference sequence). CDR3 region: CSPRDFAEDTQYF.

CDR3 protein: CASSLDSSYNEQFF. The genes are TRBV5-1 and TRBJ2-1. The CDR3 totals 14 residues. Germline CDR1 SGHRS, CDR2 YFSETQ.

CDR3: CSARGGTANYGYTF. The rearrangement links TRBV20-1 to TRBJ1-2; TCRdb names TRBD1, which stays unverified in the absence of DNA. The CDR3 is 14 amino acids. Per the germline V gene, CDR1 is DFQATT and CDR2 is SNEGSKA (reference sequence).

The CDR3 here is CASSYSGRRAGGTDTQYF. This rearrangement joins TRBV6-5 to TRBJ2-3; the D gene TCRdb calls, TRBD2, cannot be checked with no DNA. This CDR3 has 18 residues. The germline V gene has CDR1 MNHEY and CDR2 SVGAGI.

The rearrangement uses TRBV20-1 and TRBJ2-3; TCRdb proposes TRBD1, but this gene call is untestable without DNA. Germline values: CDR1 DFQATT, CDR2 SNEGSKA (reference sequence). CDR3 length equals 14 residues. The CDR3 sequence: CSAVPGGGTDTQYF.